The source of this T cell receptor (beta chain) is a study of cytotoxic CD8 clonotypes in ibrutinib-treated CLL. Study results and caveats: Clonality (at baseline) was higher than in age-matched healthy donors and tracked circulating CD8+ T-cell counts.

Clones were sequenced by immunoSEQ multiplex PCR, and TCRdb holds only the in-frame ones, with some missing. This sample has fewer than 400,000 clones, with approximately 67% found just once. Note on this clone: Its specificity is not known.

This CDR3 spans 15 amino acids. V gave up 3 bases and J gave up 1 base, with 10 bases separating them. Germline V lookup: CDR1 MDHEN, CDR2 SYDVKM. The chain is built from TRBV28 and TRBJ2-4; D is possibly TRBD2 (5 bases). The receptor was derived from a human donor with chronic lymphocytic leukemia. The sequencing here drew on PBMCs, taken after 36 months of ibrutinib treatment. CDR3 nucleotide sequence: TGTGCCAGCAGTTTCGGGGTATGGGCCAAAAACATTCAGTACTTC. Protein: CASSFGVWAKNIQYF.